This T cell receptor beta chain was sequenced in a study of early T cells in non-severe SARS-CoV-2 infection. The CDR3 is 14 residues long. Trimming took 1 base from V and 7 from J, leaving 16 bases between them. Germline values: CDR1 DFQATT, CDR2 SNEGSKA (reference sequence). This clonotype came up many times. Using its own MiXCR run on the 5' RACE reads, TCRdb lists one record per CDR3 protein. The table records about 83,000 distinct CDR3 sequences, roughly an eighth of them present only once. This sequence joins TRBV20-1 and TRBJ1-2, with D perhaps matching TRBD1 (6 bases). The sample taken for sequencing was whole blood. The TCR comes from an adult who was a healthcare worker with PCR-confirmed SARS-CoV-2 infection or an uninfected control (not recorded which). The CDR3 protein is CSARGARGASGYTF. In nucleotides, the CDR3 is TGCAGTGCTAGAGGGGCCAGGGGAGCGAGTGGCTACACCTTC.